What follows is one TCR beta chain and its context. The target antigen is unknown. These data come from a study of regulatory T cells in long-lasting Graves disease. The germline V gene encodes CDR1 DFQATT and CDR2 SNEGSKA (reference sequence). The trim removed 2 bases at V and 1 base at J, leaving 2 bases unmatched. The CDR3 sequence is 14 residues long. Construction of TCR beta libraries relied on iRepertoire HTBI primers and on Arm-PCR targeting CDR3 regions. TCRdb independently ran MiXCR on the multiplex PCR reads; one entry per CDR3 protein. Among some 450,000 distinct CDR3 sequences, around 22% were seen once, and the ten largest hold about 27%. Regarding time point: persistent/refractory GD, antithyroid drugs over 5 years with positive TRAb. Extracted RNA from PBMCs served as the source of the TCR library. General study findings and limits: Thyroid tissue was not sampled; only peripheral blood was. TRBV28, TRBJ1-2 and TRBJ2-5 were segments that persistent disease favored. Those with persistent Graves' had less TCR diversity than newly diagnosed patients.

The sequence was collected from a female donor with Graves disease. The chain combines TRBV20-1 with TRBJ1-2; 9 bases are a match to TRBD1. Sequenced here: peripheral blood mononuclear cells (PBMCs), sampled when the disease was refractory, from a patient treated with antithyroid drugs. The DNA for the CDR3 is TGCAGTGCTAGAAGGACAGGGGTTAACTATGGCTACACCTTC. Its translation: CSARRTGVNYGYTF.